These 30 T cell receptor beta chains were sequenced from one sample in a study of T cell clones after liver transplantation. Measured with immunoSEQ multiplex PCR; TCRdb has only the in-frame clones, and not every one. The sample holds 45,000 to 60,000 clones, 70% to 80% seen once. The sequencing used CD4+ T cells from blood, collected at the approximately 16-month timepoint. These receptors all stem from a human patient who received a liver transplant. Among the T cells, some may be from the graft donor.

The chain joins TRBV5-1 to TRBJ1-4; D might be TRBD1 (5 bases). Germline lookup yields CDR1 SGHRS and CDR2 YFSETQ. Trimming stripped 0 bases from V and 8 bases from J, with 14 bases between. The CDR3 runs 15 residues. CDR3 nucleotides: TGCGCCAGCAGCTTGGGAAGCAGGGATAGCGAAAAACTGTTTTTT. Amino acid sequence: CASSLGSRDSEKLFF.

V usage is TRBV27 and J usage is TRBJ2-3; D may be TRBD1 or TRBD2 (5 bases each). The CDR3 consists of 15 residues. Trimming left V 2 bases short and J 0 bases short, with 9 bases between. From germline, CDR1 is MNHEY and CDR2 SMNVEV (reference sequence). The CDR3 nucleotides are TGTGCCAGCAGTTTAGGGGGTGCTAGCACAGATACGCAGTATTTT. It codes for CASSLGGASTDTQYF.

The V gene is TRBV5-4, the J gene TRBJ2-7; D could derive from TRBD1 or TRBD2 (6 bases each). Germline V gene sequence: CDR1 SGHNT, CDR2 YYREEE (reference sequence). The CDR3 totals 14 residues. V was clipped by 0 bases and J by 3 bases, with 10 bases between them. The CDR3 reads CASSLDGGGYEQYF. CDR3 in DNA: TGTGCCAGCAGCTTGGATGGAGGGGGCTACGAGCAGTACTTC.

The genes are TRBV5-1 and TRBJ2-3; 10 bases match TRBD2. This CDR3 is built from 16 residues. The junction had 15 bases not matched to a gene; V was cut back by 3 bases and J by 11 bases. The germline gives CDR1 SGHRS, CDR2 YFSETQ. CDR3: CASSSGTSVPLRGQYF. The CDR3 DNA is TGCGCCAGCAGCTCCGGGACTAGCGTCCCGCTCCGCGGGCAGTATTTT.

The chain joins TRBV5-1 to TRBJ1-5; weak D call: TRBD1 (5 bases). Germline loops: CDR1 SGHRS, CDR2 YFSETQ. Trimming pared 2 bases from V and 1 base from J, leaving 28 bases between. The CDR3 runs 21 residues. In nucleotides, the CDR3 is TGCGCCAGCAGCTTTGTCCAAGGCGAGGTTCCTCCATCAGGGAGCAATCAGCCCCAGCATTTT. Translating gives CASSFVQGEVPPSGSNQPQHF. The whole variable domain, filled in from reference TRBV5-1 and TRBJ1-5, reads KAGVTQTPRYLIKTRGQQVTLSCSPISGHRSVSWYQQTPGQGLQFLFEYFSETQRNKGNFPGRFSGRQFSNSRSEMNVSTLELGDSALYLCASSFVQGEVPPSGSNQPQHFGDGTRLSIL.

CDR3 bases: TGTGCCAGCAGCCCCCGGACAGTCCATCGTGGGATCCAGTACTTC. Translated: CASSPRTVHRGIQYF. The rearrangement joins TRBV5-8 to TRBJ2-7; D is possibly TRBD1 (6 bases). The V end was cut by 4 bases, the J end by 10 bases, with 24 bases between. Germline V gives CDR1 SGHTS, CDR2 YDEGEE. This CDR3 is built from 15 residues.

The chain carries TRBV7-2 and TRBJ2-7; TRBD1 is a possible D gene (6 bases). CDR1 is SGHTA, CDR2 FQGNSA, per germline. This CDR3 has 13 residues. Trimming pared 1 base from V and 2 bases from J, leaving 6 bases between. CDR3 residues: CASSLEGAYEQYF. CDR3 nucleotides: TGTGCCAGCAGCTTAGAGGGGGCCTACGAGCAGTACTTC.

The chain carries TRBV28 and TRBJ2-5; either TRBD1 or TRBD2 may supply D (6 bases each). The CDR3 extends over 14 amino acids. Germline CDR1 is MDHEN and CDR2 is SYDVKM. Trimming stripped 10 bases from V and 3 bases from J, with 18 bases between. The DNA of the CDR3 is TGTGCCACGGGACCGGGGGCGGCGAAAGAGACCCAGTACTTC. It encodes CATGPGAAKETQYF.

CDR3 sequence (DNA): TGTGCCAGCAGCTTAGGTCTGACTGGGGCCAACGTCCTGACTTTC. Protein product: CASSLGLTGANVLTF. The genes are TRBV11-2 and TRBJ2-6; D unresolved. V was trimmed by 1 base and J by 2 bases, leaving 6 bases between them. The CDR3 has 15 residues. Germline CDR1 reads SGHAT; CDR2 reads FQNNGV.

The gene calls are TRBV6-5 and TRBJ1-2; 8 bases align to TRBD1. In germline, CDR1 is MNHEY, CDR2 SVGAGI. With V trimmed by 2 bases and J by 4 bases, 0 bases remained unmatched. This CDR3 region has 13 residues. This chain's CDR3 is CASSYTGGYGYTF. CDR3 nucleotide sequence: TGTGCCAGCAGTTACACAGGGGGCTATGGCTACACCTTC.

The chain has TRBV6-5 and TRBJ2-1, with D perhaps matching TRBD1 or TRBD2 (6 bases each). CDR1 and CDR2 (germline): MNHEY, SVGAGI. Between the trimmed V and J ends, which lost 7 bases and 10 bases, there was a span of 20 bases. This CDR3 has 14 amino acids. Here the CDR3 DNA reads TGTGCCAGCAAGGATGAGGGGGGTACAACCGAGCAGTTCTTC. Its translation: CASKDEGGTTEQFF.

The rearrangement uses TRBV19 and TRBJ2-1; 7 bases are a match to TRBD1. Trimming removed 4 bases from V and 2 bases from J; junction bases left unmatched: 5. Germline loops: CDR1 LNHDA, CDR2 SQIVND (reference sequence). The CDR3 consists of 15 residues. The CDR3 is CASSNRDSPYNEQFF. DNA of the CDR3: TGTGCCAGTAGTAACCGGGACAGCCCCTACAATGAGCAGTTCTTC.

V and J are TRBV5-4 and TRBJ2-3; TRBD2 aligns across 11 bases. CDR3 length: 17 amino acids. The V gene's germline CDR1 is SGHNT and CDR2 YYREEE (reference sequence). V dropped 4 bases and J dropped 5; count of bases not matched to a gene: 12. The CDR3 bases are TGTGCCAGCAGCCGGGGGTCCGGGACTAGCGGTATAGATACGCAGTATTTT. Residues: CASSRGSGTSGIDTQYF.

This chain joins TRBV9 and TRBJ2-1; 8 nucleotides match TRBD2. Germline assignment: CDR1 SGDLS and CDR2 YYNGEE. The CDR3 is made up of 15 amino acids. With 4 bases clipped from V and 4 bases from J, the junction kept 7 bases outside the gene matches. CDR3 residues: CASSPELAAYNEQFF. CDR3 sequence (DNA): TGTGCCAGCAGCCCAGAACTAGCGGCTTACAATGAGCAGTTCTTC. The full variable domain, completed using reference TRBV9 and TRBJ2-1, is DSGVTQTPKHLITATGQRVTLRCSPRSGDLSVYWYQQSLDQGLQFLIQYYNGEERAKGNILERFSAQQFPDLHSELNLSSLELGDSALYFCASSPELAAYNEQFFGPGTRLTVL.

The rearrangement uses TRBV28 and TRBJ2-6; tentatively, D is TRBD1 (6 bases). CDR3 length: 18 residues. Germline V gives CDR1 MDHEN, CDR2 SYDVKM. Trimming cost V 3 bases and J 0 bases, with 15 bases left between them. This CDR3 is CASSFPGQRVSGANVLTF. The CDR3 DNA is TGTGCCAGCAGTTTCCCGGGACAAAGGGTCTCTGGGGCCAACGTCCTGACTTTC.

The chain employs TRBV12-5 and TRBJ1-2; perhaps TRBD1 as D (5 bases). CDR1 and CDR2 from the germline V gene are LGHNT and FRNRAP. Trimming removed 5 bases at V and 6 bases at J, with 25 bases between. The CDR3 totals 17 residues. The CDR3 bases are TGTGCTAGTGGTCGCTATGGTGAGGGGCTCGCTAGGGATGGCTACACCTTC. Protein sequence: CASGRYGEGLARDGYTF.

The CDR3 reads CASRSQAGGPPGELFF. CDR3 nucleotides: TGCGCCAGCAGATCCCAAGCGGGGGGGCCGCCCGGGGAGCTGTTTTTT. The J gene is TRBJ2-2, the V gene TRBV5-1; 10 bases match TRBD2. The trim removed 5 bases at V and 6 bases at J, leaving 10 bases unmatched. Germline CDR1 and CDR2: SGHRS and YFSETQ. The CDR3 runs to 16 residues.

This sequence joins TRBV30 and TRBJ1-6, with D possibly being TRBD1 (5 bases). From germline, CDR1 is GTSNPN and CDR2 SVGIG (reference sequence). Trimming left V 2 bases short and J 4 bases short, with 12 bases between. The CDR3 is 15 residues long. CDR3 loop: CAWSMGLNYNSPLHF. Here the CDR3 DNA reads TGTGCCTGGAGTATGGGACTAAATTATAATTCACCCCTCCACTTT.

This chain connects TRBV18 to TRBJ1-2, with D perhaps TRBD1 (5 bases). The V and J ends lost 4 bases and 4 bases respectively, with 16 bases between them. The CDR3 runs 15 residues. Per germline, CDR1 KGHSH and CDR2 LQKENI. CDR3 nucleotides: TGTGCCAGCTCACTCGTGACAGCGTCTGGCTATGGCTACACCTTC. Encoded protein: CASSLVTASGYGYTF.

The J gene is TRBJ2-7, the V gene TRBV30; D gene unclear. Trimming stripped 8 bases from V and 3 bases from J, with 14 bases between. The CDR3 is made up of 12 amino acids. CDR1 and CDR2 from the germline V gene are GTSNPN and SVGIG (reference sequence). DNA for the CDR3: TGTGCCACAAACCCGGGTGGCTACGAGCAGTACTTC. It translates to CATNPGGYEQYF.

This chain links TRBV6-5 with TRBJ2-3; D possibly corresponds to TRBD2 (5 bases). Germline V gives CDR1 MNHEY, CDR2 SVGAGI. The CDR3 contains 15 residues. Trimming left V 7 bases short and J 1 base short, with 15 bases between. CDR3 residues: CASTSIYGGTDTQYF. The CDR3 DNA reads TGTGCCAGCACTTCAATCTACGGGGGCACAGATACGCAGTATTTT.

V and J are TRBV5-4 and TRBJ2-7; 9 bases fit TRBD2. The ends lost 0 bases at V and 5 bases at J; junction bases unmatched: 9. This CDR3 comprises 16 residues. Germline CDR1 SGHNT, CDR2 YYREEE (reference sequence). CDR3 in DNA: TGTGCCAGCAGCTTGGCCCGGGGGACTAGCCCGCACGAGCAGTACTTC. Protein product: CASSLARGTSPHEQYF.

This clone was found a few times. The rearrangement uses TRBV21-1 and TRBJ2-3; TRBD1, the D gene given by the table, was not confirmed from the DNA. TRBV21-1 is tagged as a pseudogene. This CDR3 region has 12 residues. As DNA, the CDR3 is TGTGCCAGGACAGGGGGCACAGATACGCAGTATTTT. Protein: CARTGGTDTQYF.

This chain connects TRBV2 to TRBJ1-5; TRBD1 might be the D (5 bases). Germline V gene lookup returns CDR1 SNHLY and CDR2 FYNNEI. CDR3 length equals 15 residues. The V end was cut by 2 bases, the J end by 2 bases, with 10 bases between. The CDR3 sequence is CASSEQTVRNQPQHF. The CDR3, as DNA: TGTGCCAGCAGTGAACAGACAGTGCGCAATCAGCCCCAGCATTTT.

The chain couples TRBV6-6 to TRBJ1-2, with D unresolved. The CDR3 runs to 16 residues. The V end was cut by 0 bases, the J end by 0 bases, with 11 bases between. Germline CDR1 reads MNHNY; CDR2 reads SVGAGI (reference sequence). The CDR3 DNA sequence: TGTGCCAGCAGTTACTCGGAGGGAGCCCCTAACTATGGCTACACCTTC. Encoded protein: CASSYSEGAPNYGYTF.

This clone was picked up many times. The chain is built from TRBV27 and TRBJ2-1; a possible D gene is TRBD2 (6 bases). Trimming cost V 0 bases and J 6 bases, with 12 bases left between them. Per germline, CDR1 MNHEY and CDR2 SMNVEV (reference sequence). CDR3 length: 15 residues. This CDR3 is CASSLSRGLTNEQFF. CDR3 DNA sequence: TGTGCCAGCAGTTTATCGAGGGGACTTACCAATGAGCAGTTCTTC.

The J gene is TRBJ2-3, the V gene TRBV28; D is undetermined. V was shortened by 2 bases and J by 1 base, with 4 bases between the two germline ends. CDR3 size: 13 residues. Germline V gives CDR1 MDHEN, CDR2 SYDVKM. The CDR3 is CASSLSGTDTQYF. CDR3 DNA: TGTGCCAGCAGTTTAAGCGGCACAGATACGCAGTATTTT.

The chain carries TRBV7-9 and TRBJ2-2, with D tentatively TRBD1 (5 bases). Germline assignment: CDR1 SEHNR and CDR2 FQNEAQ (reference sequence). The CDR3 runs 16 residues. Trimming removed 1 base from V and 1 base from J, with 10 bases in between. The CDR3 bases are TGTGCCAGCAGCTTAGGTGGCCAGGGGAACACCGGGGAGCTGTTTTTT. Translated, it gives CASSLGGQGNTGELFF.

The chain combines TRBV5-4 with TRBJ2-5, with 9 bases matching TRBD1. This CDR3 has 14 amino acids. Looked up from germline, CDR1 is SGHNT and CDR2 is YYREEE (reference sequence). V lost 3 bases to trimming and J lost 5 bases; unmatched junction nucleotides: 5. The CDR3 sequence: CASSSQGATETQYF. CDR3 DNA sequence: TGTGCCAGCAGCTCACAGGGGGCCACGGAGACCCAGTACTTC. Together with reference TRBV5-4 and TRBJ2-5, the CDR3 gives the full variable domain: ETGVTQSPTHLIKTRGQQVTLRCSSQSGHNTVSWYQQALGQGPQFIFQYYREEENGRGNFPPRFSGLQFPNYSSELNVNALELDDSALYLCASSSQGATETQYFGPGTRLLVL.

This chain joins TRBV11-3 and TRBJ2-5; D unresolved. This CDR3 has 16 residues. V was trimmed by 5 bases and J by 0 bases, leaving 16 bases between them. In germline, CDR1 is SGHNT, CDR2 YENEEA. CDR3 sequence reads: CASSGAWSGYQETQYF. The CDR3 DNA sequence: TGTGCCAGCAGCGGCGCGTGGTCCGGCTACCAAGAGACCCAGTACTTC.